These 26 T cell receptor beta chains were all obtained from the same sample, sequenced in a study of CD8 T cells in ankylosing spondylitis. TCRdb reprocessed the 5' RACE reads with MiXCR, giving one entry per CDR3 protein. This table holds some 220,000 distinct CDR3 sequences, less than 9.5% found once. The sample was blood, either unsorted or a sorted T cell fraction (not recorded which). All receptors derive from a female donor with ankylosing spondylitis or in good health (not recorded which).

In its sample, this clonotype was seen a few times. This chain connects TRBV7-9 to TRBJ2-7, with D unresolved. The CDR3 is made up of 14 amino acids. The V end was cut by 5 bases, the J end by 1 base, with 12 bases between. From germline, CDR1 is SEHNR and CDR2 FQNEAQ (reference sequence). The CDR3 sequence is CASSPSAVSYEQYF. The CDR3 region has the DNA TGTGCCAGCAGCCCCAGCGCAGTTTCCTACGAGCAGTACTTC. Full variable domain (outside the CDR3, taken from reference TRBV7-9 and TRBJ2-7): DTGVSQNPRHKITKRGQNVTFRCDPISEHNRLYWYRQTLGQGPEFLTYFQNEAQLEKSRLLSDRFSAERPKGSFSTLEIQRTEQGDSAMYLCASSPSAVSYEQYFGPGTRLTVT.

There are many counts of this clonotype. The chain recombines TRBV29-1 with TRBJ2-7; the match to TRBD2 covers 10 bases. Germline V gives CDR1 SQVTM, CDR2 ANQGSEA. V lost 4 bases and J lost 5; bases outside the gene matches: 5. The CDR3 loop spans 13 amino acids. DNA for the CDR3: TGCAGCGTTGTTCTAGCGGGAGTGGACGAGCAGTACTTC. This encodes CSVVLAGVDEQYF.

This clonotype was observed many times. The chain joins TRBV14 to TRBJ1-1; D is unclear. V was shortened by 1 base and J by 4 bases, with 10 bases between the two germline ends. Germline V gene lookup returns CDR1 SGHDN and CDR2 FVKESK. The length of the CDR3 is 14 residues. The CDR3 sequence is CASSQAREGTEAFF. The CDR3 nucleotides are TGTGCCAGCAGCCAAGCGAGGGAGGGCACTGAAGCTTTCTTT.

This clonotype was detected ten times or more. The chain employs TRBV5-6 and TRBJ2-3, with no clear D. This CDR3 spans 14 amino acids. Deletions cut 4 bases from V and 1 base from J, with 10 bases between. The V gene's germline CDR1 is SGHDT and CDR2 YYEEEE. The CDR3 nucleotides are TGTGCCAGCAGCCCGTGGCAGCGCACAGATACGCAGTATTTT. Amino acid sequence: CASSPWQRTDTQYF.

The J gene is TRBJ2-7, the V gene TRBV11-2; D not certain. Per germline, CDR1 SGHAT and CDR2 FQNNGV. The CDR3 loop spans 14 amino acids. V was cut by 5 bases and J by 0 bases, with 11 bases left in between. CDR3 loop: CASSTDLRSYEQYF. CDR3 DNA: TGTGCCAGCAGCACCGACTTACGCTCCTACGAGCAGTACTTC.

V and J are TRBV7-2 and TRBJ2-1, with TRBD2 matching over 7 bases. The CDR3 is made up of 15 amino acids. Germline V gene sequence: CDR1 SGHTA, CDR2 FQGNSA. J was trimmed by 0 bases and V by 5 bases; bases with no gene match: 4. The CDR3 DNA follows: TGTGCCAGCAGCCCCCGGGACTACTCCTACAATGAGCAGTTCTTC. Its protein product is CASSPRDYSYNEQFF.

This chain links TRBV20-1 with TRBJ2-7; a weak D match, TRBD1 (5 bases). CDR3 length equals 12 residues. The V and J ends lost 3 bases and 5 bases respectively, with 11 bases between them. Germline values: CDR1 DFQATT, CDR2 SNEGSKA (reference sequence). The CDR3, as DNA: TGCAGTGCTAGGCGCCCGACAGACGAGCAGTACTTC. Residues: CSARRPTDEQYF.

This clonotype was detected ten times or more. The chain carries TRBV4-1 and TRBJ1-4; maybe TRBD1 (5 bases). CDR3 size: 17 residues. Germline V CDR1 and CDR2: MGHRA, YSYEKL. Trimming took off 4 bases at V and 0 bases at J, with 15 bases between the two ends. DNA of the CDR3: TGCGCCAGCAGCCTGGGGGAGGATTTTGCAACTAATGAAAAACTGTTTTTT. It yields the protein CASSLGEDFATNEKLFF.

This clonotype was observed at least ten times. This chain uses TRBV5-1 with TRBJ1-6; D perhaps matches TRBD1 (5 bases). Germline values: CDR1 SGHRS, CDR2 YFSETQ. This CDR3 comprises 15 residues. The V gene lost 4 bases and the J gene lost 5 bases, with 13 bases spanning the gap. CDR3 sequence reads: CASSRLDRDNSPLHF. In DNA form, the CDR3 reads TGCGCCAGCAGCCGCCTCGACAGAGATAATTCACCCCTCCACTTT. Drawing the rest from reference TRBV5-1 and TRBJ1-6, the complete variable domain is KAGVTQTPRYLIKTRGQQVTLSCSPISGHRSVSWYQQTPGQGLQFLFEYFSETQRNKGNFPGRFSGRQFSNSRSEMNVSTLELGDSALYLCASSRLDRDNSPLHFGNGTRLTVT.

This clonotype was picked up a small number of times. The chain carries TRBV18 and TRBJ2-7, with 9 bases aligning to TRBD1. V trimming: 2 bases; J trimming: 5 bases; junction bases outside the gene matches: 4. CDR3 size: 14 residues. The germline CDR1 and CDR2 sequences are KGHSH and LQKENI. The CDR3 DNA reads as TGTGCCAGCTCACCAGGGACAGGGACCAACGAGCAGTACTTC. It yields the protein CASSPGTGTNEQYF.

This clonotype turned up a few times. This chain joins TRBV4-3 and TRBJ2-6, with D possibly TRBD1 on 6 matching bases. Germline V CDR1 and CDR2: LGHNA, YSLEER. V was trimmed by 4 bases and J by 0 bases, leaving 16 bases between them. The CDR3 is 18 residues long. The CDR3 loop reads CASSLAGAQVSGANVLTF. CDR3 in DNA: TGCGCCAGCAGCCTCGCAGGGGCGCAGGTCTCTGGGGCCAACGTCCTGACTTTC.

This clonotype has at least ten counts. The V and J genes are TRBV6-2 or TRBV6-3 and TRBJ2-7; 13 positions agree with TRBD2. The length of the CDR3 is 13 residues. CDR1 is MNHEY and CDR2 is SVGEGT in the germline V gene. V shed 7 bases and J 12 bases; nucleotides not matched to a gene: 9. The CDR3 here is CASTTGLAGVPYF. As DNA, the CDR3 is TGTGCCAGCACTACCGGACTAGCGGGAGTCCCGTACTTC.

There are many counts of this clonotype. The chain has TRBV20-1 and TRBJ2-5, with D perhaps TRBD2 (6 bases). This CDR3 comprises 12 residues. V lost 3 bases and J lost 4, with 9 bases in between. Germline V gene sequence: CDR1 DFQATT, CDR2 SNEGSKA (reference sequence). The CDR3 nucleotides are TGCAGTGCTAGGAAGGGAGGAGAGACCCAGTACTTC. It translates to CSARKGGETQYF.

This clonotype was detected many times. The V call is TRBV5-6, the J call TRBJ1-1; D gene uncertain. The CDR3 is 16 residues long. Trimming stripped 0 bases from V and 5 bases from J, with 17 bases between. Germline-derived CDR1 and CDR2 are SGHDT and YYEEEE. CDR3 region: CASSLVRDRSGTEAFF. The CDR3 nucleotides are TGTGCCAGCAGCTTGGTGAGGGATCGGTCTGGGACTGAAGCTTTCTTT.

Ten or more counts support this clonotype. The chain is built from TRBV18 and TRBJ1-1; no clear D gene. Trimming removed 1 base at V and 0 bases at J, with 9 bases between. Germline CDR1 reads KGHSH; CDR2 reads LQKENI. There are 15 residues in the CDR3. The CDR3 sequence: CASSPLTEMNTEAFF. CDR3 coding DNA: TGTGCCAGCTCACCACTAACCGAGATGAACACTGAAGCTTTCTTT.

As DNA, the CDR3 is TGTGCCAGCAGCCGGGACAGGGGGGCCCTCGCTAACTATGGCTACACCTTC. Translation: CASSRDRGALANYGYTF. The rearrangement joins TRBV7-9 to TRBJ1-2, with TRBD1 identical over 11 bases. Trimming at V came to 5 bases and at J to 0 bases, leaving 8 bases not matched to a gene. This CDR3 comprises 17 residues. Germline values: CDR1 SEHNR, CDR2 FQNEAQ (reference sequence). The full variable domain, rest sourced from reference TRBV7-9 and TRBJ1-2, is DTGVSQNPRHKITKRGQNVTFRCDPISEHNRLYWYRQTLGQGPEFLTYFQNEAQLEKSRLLSDRFSAERPKGSFSTLEIQRTEQGDSAMYLCASSRDRGALANYGYTFGSGTRLTVV.

This clonotype was counted at least ten times. J is TRBJ2-1 and V is TRBV5-1; D assignment may be TRBD1 or TRBD2 (5 bases each). V was shortened by 3 bases and J by 0 bases, with 7 bases between the two germline ends. Germline loops: CDR1 SGHRS, CDR2 YFSETQ. The CDR3 length is 14 residues. CDR3 in DNA: TGCGCCAGCAGCTGGGGGAGCTCCTACAATGAGCAGTTCTTC. Protein product: CASSWGSSYNEQFF.

The chain couples TRBV5-1 to TRBJ2-3; 7 nucleotides match TRBD2. V shed 1 base, J shed 0 bases, and the junction held 8 bases outside the gene matches. CDR1 SGHRS and CDR2 YFSETQ come from the germline V gene. The CDR3 is 17 amino acids. Here the CDR3 reads CASSLSLVRGSTDTQYF. The CDR3 DNA reads as TGCGCCAGCAGCTTGAGCCTTGTGCGGGGGAGCACAGATACGCAGTATTTT. Filled out from reference TRBV5-1 and TRBJ2-3, the complete variable domain reads KAGVTQTPRYLIKTRGQQVTLSCSPISGHRSVSWYQQTPGQGLQFLFEYFSETQRNKGNFPGRFSGRQFSNSRSEMNVSTLELGDSALYLCASSLSLVRGSTDTQYFGPGTRLTVL.

To note about this clonotype: A single base separates this from a much larger clone, so it may be a read error. The rearrangement uses TRBV6-2 or TRBV6-3 and TRBJ2-1; no reliable D call. Per the germline V gene, CDR1 is MNHEY and CDR2 is SVGEGT. The CDR3 contains 14 residues. The V end lost 4 bases, the J end lost 8 bases, and 15 bases lay between the germline ends. CDR3 residues: CASSCWRQHHEQFF. The DNA for the CDR3 is TGTGCCAGCAGTTGCTGGCGGCAGCACCATGAGCAGTTCTTC.

Many counts were recorded for this clonotype. The chain has TRBV6-2 or TRBV6-3 and TRBJ1-2, with D possibly matching TRBD1 (6 bases). Germline V CDR1 and CDR2: MNHEY, SVGEGT. The germline V and J ends were trimmed by 8 bases and 8 bases, with 15 bases remaining between them. The CDR3 sequence is 12 residues long. In nucleotides, the CDR3 is TGTGCCAGCTGGACAGTTTCGATAGGCTACACCTTC. This sequence encodes CASWTVSIGYTF.

A few counts support this clonotype. This chain joins TRBV30 and TRBJ2-7; 7 bases align to TRBD2. V lost 1 base, J lost 8 bases, and 2 bases stayed unmatched. This CDR3 has 11 amino acids. The germline gives CDR1 GTSNPN, CDR2 SVGIG (reference sequence). The CDR3, as DNA: TGTGCCTGGAGTGCGACTAGCCAGCAGTACTTC. This encodes CAWSATSQQYF.

Ten or more counts support this clonotype. This rearrangement joins TRBV7-2 to TRBJ2-7; no clear D gene. CDR1 and CDR2 (germline): SGHTA, FQGNSA. The CDR3 spans 11 residues. The V end lost 5 bases, the J end lost 4 bases, and 6 bases lay between the germline ends. DNA for the CDR3: TGTGCCAGCAGCCTAATATACGAGCAGTACTTC. It is translated as CASSLIYEQYF.

This clonotype was counted at least ten times. The V call is TRBV6-1, the J call TRBJ1-5; 8 nucleotides match TRBD1. Germline assignment: CDR1 MNHNS and CDR2 SASEGT. This CDR3 spans 12 amino acids. J was trimmed by 7 bases and V by 10 bases; bases with no gene match: 6. CDR3 DNA: TGTGCCACACGGACAGGGTTCCAGCCCCAGCATTTT. Translated, it gives CATRTGFQPQHF.

This clonotype was detected ten times or more. This sequence joins TRBV20-1 and TRBJ2-1; unclear D gene. Trimming left V 6 bases short and J 1 base short, with 10 bases between. The CDR3 extends over 13 amino acids. Per germline, CDR1 DFQATT and CDR2 SNEGSKA (reference sequence). The DNA of the CDR3 is TGCAGTGCCCCGGTCAGATCCTACAATGAGCAGTTCTTC. The encoded protein is CSAPVRSYNEQFF.

J is TRBJ1-5 and V is TRBV3-1, with D possibly TRBD1 on 5 matching bases. Germline V gene lookup returns CDR1 LGHDT and CDR2 YNNKEL (reference sequence). Trimming removed 1 base from V and 7 bases from J, with 17 bases in between. The CDR3 is 16 residues long. This CDR3 is CASSQGTGTRGQPQHF. In nucleotides, the CDR3 is TGTGCCAGCAGCCAAGGGACCGGGACCCGGGGGCAGCCCCAGCATTTT.

The sample holds one count of this clonotype. A much larger clone is a single base away; this may be a read error. The V gene is TRBV6-2 or TRBV6-3, the J gene TRBJ2-3, with D perhaps TRBD2 (6 bases). This CDR3 is built from 14 residues. Between the trimmed V and J ends, which lost 7 bases and 3 bases, there was a span of 14 bases. Per germline, CDR1 MNHEY and CDR2 SVGEGT. CDR3 DNA: TGTGCCAGCAACCAACGGAGGGAGACAGATACGCAGTATTTT. It translates to CASNQRRETDTQYF.